Each of the 31 T cell receptor beta chains below was sequenced from the same sample in a study of low-dose radiotherapy and immunotherapy resistance in tumors. Both TCRalpha and TCRbeta chains were reverse transcribed with V-gene-specific primers. Amplification of TCRs used a constant-region primer and V-primer adapter for roughly 20 PCR cycles. TCRdb itself ran the reads through MiXCR, one entry per CDR3 protein. Among around 13,000 distinct CDR3 sequences listed, approximately 61% were seen once. The receptors derive from a human donor with advanced metastatic prostate, ovarian, gallbladder or colorectal cancer (not recorded which). This table probably holds off-target reads from a library built for another chain.

V and J are TRBV11-2 and TRBJ2-5; D remains ambiguous. The CDR3 is 13 residues long. Germline-derived CDR1 and CDR2 are SGHAT and FQNNGV. V was shortened by 2 bases and J by 4 bases, with 8 bases between the two germline ends. The CDR3 here is CASSLTIAETQYF. The CDR3 nucleotides are TGTGCCAGCAGCTTAACCATCGCAGAGACCCAGTACTTC.

V is TRBV7-2 and J is TRBJ2-5; 9 nucleotides agree with TRBD2. CDR3 length: 16 residues. Per germline, CDR1 SGHTA and CDR2 FQGNSA. V was clipped by 6 bases and J by 1 base; unmatched bases: 9. The CDR3: CASSLSTSGPQETQYF. CDR3 coding DNA: TGTGCCAGCAGTCTTTCTACTAGCGGGCCCCAAGAGACCCAGTACTTC.

The chain is built from TRBV12-3 or TRBV12-4 and TRBJ2-7; 7 nucleotides align to TRBD1. Trimming cost V 3 bases and J 3 bases; bases outside gene matches: 5. The CDR3 has 14 amino acids. The CDR3 sequence is CASSFTGVSYEQYF. The CDR3, as DNA: TGTGCCAGCAGTTTCACAGGGGTGAGCTACGAGCAGTACTTC.

The chain has TRBV28 and TRBJ1-6, with 8 bases identical to TRBD1. CDR3 length equals 15 residues. V was clipped by 5 bases and J by 7 bases; unmatched bases: 7. Looked up from germline, CDR1 is MDHEN and CDR2 is SYDVKM. This CDR3 reads CASSPTDRENSPLHF. The DNA of the CDR3 is TGTGCCAGCAGTCCGACGGACAGGGAAAATTCACCCCTCCACTTT.

This chain links TRBV5-4 with TRBJ1-2; TRBD1 matches at 12 bases. CDR3 length: 17 residues. V lost 4 bases and J lost 6; bases outside the gene matches: 13. CDR1 and CDR2 from the germline V gene are SGHNT and YYREEE (reference sequence). CDR3 sequence: CASSRPGQGAYRDGYTF. Here the CDR3 DNA reads TGTGCCAGCAGCCGACCGGGACAGGGGGCGTATCGGGATGGCTACACCTTC.

CDR3 protein: CATSDSSGRNDNEQFF. The CDR3 DNA sequence: TGTGCCACCAGTGATTCTAGCGGGAGGAACGACAATGAGCAGTTCTTC. The V and J genes are TRBV24-1 and TRBJ2-1; 11 bases map to TRBD2. V lost 2 bases, J lost 5 bases, and 4 bases stayed unmatched. The CDR3 extends over 16 amino acids. Germline-derived CDR1 and CDR2 are KGHDR and SFDVKD.

This clonotype was seen a handful of times. The rearrangement links TRBV4-1 to TRBJ2-1; D gene ambiguous. The V gene's germline CDR1 is MGHRA and CDR2 YSYEKL. The CDR3 length is 13 residues. The V end lost 0 bases, the J end lost 9 bases, and 9 bases lay between the germline ends. The DNA for the CDR3 is TGCGCCAGCAGCCAAGAAACTAACGGTGAGCAGTTCTTC. Translating it yields CASSQETNGEQFF.

The chain has TRBV11-2 and TRBJ2-5; D possibly matches TRBD1 or TRBD2 (5 bases each). Trimming took 5 bases from V and 2 from J, leaving 9 bases between them. Germline V gene sequence: CDR1 SGHAT, CDR2 FQNNGV. The CDR3 runs 13 residues. The CDR3 DNA reads TGTGCCAGCAGCCGGGACGGGCAAGAGACCCAGTACTTC. It codes for CASSRDGQETQYF.

This clonotype was counted between two and nine times. The chain has TRBV9 and TRBJ2-5; 7 bases fit TRBD2. V gave up 2 bases and J gave up 5 bases; unmatched junction bases: 12. This CDR3 is 16 amino acids long. Germline CDR1 and CDR2: SGDLS and YYNGEE. CDR3 region: CASSVQDLAVGETQYF. The CDR3 nucleotides are TGTGCCAGCAGCGTCCAAGACCTAGCGGTGGGGGAGACCCAGTACTTC.

The V call is TRBV28, the J call TRBJ1-6; D perhaps matches TRBD1 (5 bases). There are 15 residues in the CDR3. Trimming stripped 8 bases from V and 9 bases from J, with 20 bases between. CDR1 and CDR2 from the germline V gene are MDHEN and SYDVKM. CDR3 loop: CASLPGTAAGSPLHF. In DNA, the CDR3 is TGTGCCAGCCTGCCCGGGACGGCGGCTGGTTCACCCCTCCACTTT.

The gene calls are TRBV6-1 and TRBJ1-5, with 7 positions matching TRBD1. Unmatched junction bases numbered 9, after V lost 0 bases and J lost 7 bases. The CDR3 has 16 amino acids. CDR1 and CDR2 from the germline V gene are MNHNS and SASEGT. The CDR3 DNA reads as TGTGCCAGCAGTGAAGCTTCTTCGACAGGGCGGCAGCCCCAGCATTTT. It encodes CASSEASSTGRQPQHF.

By sample share, this clonotype is medium-sized (0.01 to 0.1%). J is TRBJ2-1 and V is TRBV24-1; D is ambiguous. Germline CDR1 KGHDR, CDR2 SFDVKD. The CDR3 has 15 amino acids. With 3 bases removed from V and 6 bases from J, the gap between germline ends came to 14 bases. CDR3: CATSDPPGPRNEQFF. The CDR3, as DNA: TGTGCCACCAGTGATCCCCCTGGCCCCCGCAATGAGCAGTTCTTC.

V is TRBV7-2 and J is TRBJ2-3; 9 bases line up with TRBD2. Germline V lookup: CDR1 SGHTA, CDR2 FQGNSA. The CDR3 spans 16 residues. Trimming cost V 5 bases and J 3 bases; bases outside gene matches: 9. This CDR3 is CASSVSGGARTDTQYF. The DNA of the CDR3 is TGTGCCAGCAGCGTTAGCGGGGGCGCCCGTACAGATACGCAGTATTTT.

The chain uses TRBV5-4 and TRBJ2-7, with TRBD2 matching 12 bases. V dropped 2 bases and J dropped 6; count of bases not matched to a gene: 6. This CDR3 is built from 15 residues. Germline V lookup: CDR1 SGHNT, CDR2 YYREEE (reference sequence). The CDR3 loop is CASSFTSGRSSEQYF. In DNA form, the CDR3 reads TGTGCCAGCAGCTTTACTAGCGGGAGGTCTTCCGAGCAGTACTTC.

This clonotype was observed a handful of times. V is TRBV19 and J is TRBJ2-4, with 8 bases fitting TRBD1. Per germline, CDR1 LNHDA and CDR2 SQIVND (reference sequence). The CDR3 runs 13 residues. V lost 4 bases and J lost 8; bases outside the gene matches: 4. The CDR3 DNA sequence: TGTGCCAGTAGTAAGAACAGGGGGGACATTCAGTACTTC. Its protein is CASSKNRGDIQYF.

CDR3 loop: CASMAGAGEQYF. The DNA for the CDR3 is TGTGCCAGCATGGCGGGAGCGGGTGAGCAGTACTTC. The V gene is TRBV6-8, the J gene TRBJ2-7; 7 bases match TRBD2. Trimming took 7 bases from V and 7 from J; bases not matched to a gene: 7. Per germline, CDR1 MNHGY and CDR2 SAAAGT. The CDR3 runs 12 residues.

This chain joins TRBV7-6 and TRBJ2-2, with D perhaps TRBD2 (5 bases). Trimming shortened V by 4 bases and J by 7 bases, and 7 bases separated the two germline ends. This CDR3 comprises 12 residues. Germline V gene data show CDR1 as SGHVS and CDR2 as FNYEAQ. Written as DNA, the CDR3 is TGTGCCAGCAGCTCCCGGGACGGGGAGCTGTTTTTT. Translating gives CASSSRDGELFF.

Written as DNA, the CDR3 is TGTGCCAGCAGTGGCCTCGTGGGGCCTCGGCTCAATGAGCAGTTCTTC. This gives the protein CASSGLVGPRLNEQFF. The genes are TRBV27 and TRBJ2-1; D may be TRBD1 (5 bases). The germline V gene has CDR1 MNHEY and CDR2 SMNVEV (reference sequence). The CDR3 extends over 16 amino acids. The ends were cut back, 5 bases at V and 6 bases at J, with 20 bases in the middle.

A few counts support this clonotype. The chain joins TRBV5-1 to TRBJ2-2, with D possibly matching TRBD1 (8 bases). Germline V gene data show CDR1 as SGHRS and CDR2 as YFSETQ. Trimming left V 4 bases short and J 1 base short, with 17 bases between. The CDR3 contains 17 residues. The CDR3 sequence is CASSSGNRGGNTGELFF. Written as DNA, the CDR3 is TGCGCCAGCAGCAGCGGCAACAGGGGGGGGAACACCGGGGAGCTGTTTTTT.

The CDR3 loop is CASSLRPAGHNEQFF. The DNA of the CDR3 is TGTGCCAGCAGTTTGAGACCAGCGGGGCACAATGAGCAGTTCTTC. The rearrangement uses TRBV28 and TRBJ2-1, with TRBD2 matching 7 bases. J was trimmed by 5 bases and V by 3 bases; bases with no gene match: 7. This CDR3 has 15 residues. Germline lookup yields CDR1 MDHEN and CDR2 SYDVKM. The variable domain in full, with the rest retrieved from reference TRBV28 and TRBJ2-1, is DVKVTQSSRYLVKRTGEKVFLECVQDMDHENMFWYRQDPGLGLRLIYFSYDVKMKEKGDIPEGYSVSREKKERFSLILESASTNQTSMYLCASSLRPAGHNEQFFGPGTRLTVL.

The chain combines TRBV5-4 with TRBJ1-1, with D uncertain. The CDR3 is made up of 13 amino acids. Trimming took 5 bases from V and 0 from J, leaving 8 bases between them. CDR1 is SGHNT and CDR2 is YYREEE in the germline V gene (reference sequence). The CDR3 coding sequence is TGTGCCAGCAGGTCCCAAGTGAACACTGAAGCTTTCTTT. Encoded protein: CASRSQVNTEAFF.

The rearrangement links TRBV27 to TRBJ2-1; D unresolved. The CDR3 is 15 amino acids. In germline, CDR1 is MNHEY, CDR2 SMNVEV (reference sequence). V lost 4 bases and J 10 bases, leaving 20 bases between the germline ends. The CDR3: CASSWFKWDHWEQFF. As DNA, the CDR3 is TGTGCCAGCAGTTGGTTCAAGTGGGATCATTGGGAGCAGTTCTTC.

This clonotype was picked up a small number of times. The chain has TRBV7-1 and TRBJ1-1; D possibly corresponds to TRBD1 (5 bases). TRBV7-1 is marked as an open reading frame, function uncertain. The CDR3 contains 16 residues. Trimming took off 5 bases at V and 0 bases at J, with 16 bases between the two ends. CDR3 amino acids: CASSPREGLLNTEAFF. The DNA of the CDR3 is TGTGCCAGCAGCCCAAGGGAGGGGCTCTTGAACACTGAAGCTTTCTTT.

This clonotype has a single count. The chain recombines TRBV10-3 with TRBJ1-1; 8 bases are shared with TRBD1. This CDR3 is 12 amino acids long. V gave up 6 bases and J gave up 5 bases; unmatched junction bases: 2. CDR1 and CDR2 (germline): ENHRY, SYGVKD. DNA for the CDR3: TGTGCCATCAGCCGGACAGGGACTGAAGCTTTCTTT. Protein: CAISRTGTEAFF.

As DNA, the CDR3 is TGTGCCAGCAGTGTTGAGGAAAGTCAGCCCCAGCATTTT. Translated, it gives CASSVEESQPQHF. The chain is built from TRBV6-4 and TRBJ1-5; D is unresolved. This CDR3 contains 13 residues. V dropped 4 bases and J dropped 6 bases, with 10 bases sitting between them. From germline, CDR1 is MRHNA and CDR2 SNTAGT.

Regarding this clonotype: A much larger clonotype is one base distant, so this may be a read error. The chain recombines TRBV12-3 or TRBV12-4 with TRBJ2-7; 9 positions agree with TRBD1. The CDR3 consists of 14 residues. The V and J ends lost 6 bases and 5 bases, in that order; junction bases with no gene match: 8. DNA for the CDR3: TGTGCCAGCAGGGGATCTGGACAGGGGAACGAGCAGTACTTC. It is translated as CASRGSGQGNEQYF.

This clonotype is labeled as large. J is TRBJ2-5 and V is TRBV7-8; D is unclear. This CDR3 has 15 residues. Trimming took 4 bases from V and 2 from J, leaving 14 bases between them. Germline CDR1 and CDR2: SGHVS and FQNEAQ. The CDR3 loop is CASSSPSDLQETQYF. DNA of the CDR3: TGTGCCAGCAGCTCGCCGTCTGATTTACAAGAGACCCAGTACTTC.

The sample holds a few counts of this clonotype. The genes are TRBV5-8 and TRBJ2-7; D uncertain. The CDR3 has 12 amino acids. From germline, CDR1 is SGHTS and CDR2 YDEGEE. V was shortened by 0 bases and J by 6 bases, with 7 bases between the two germline ends. The CDR3 reads CASSLVLGEQYF. Written as DNA, the CDR3 is TGTGCCAGCAGCTTGGTGCTAGGCGAGCAGTACTTC.

V is TRBV12-3 or TRBV12-4 and J is TRBJ1-2; possible D gene TRBD1, 5 bases. V was clipped by 1 base and J by 8 bases, with 14 bases between them. The CDR3 sequence is 14 residues long. CDR3 DNA sequence: TGTGCCAGCAGTTTAGGGGGGTGGCAGGACGGCTACACCTTC. It specifies CASSLGGWQDGYTF.

This chain links TRBV28 with TRBJ1-4, with D perhaps TRBD1 (5 bases). The germline CDR1 and CDR2 sequences are MDHEN and SYDVKM. Deletions cut 10 bases from V and 8 bases from J, with 23 bases between. The CDR3 is 15 residues long. The CDR3: CATSGAGMGGEKLFF. CDR3 DNA: TGTGCCACCTCCGGGGCCGGAATGGGGGGGGAAAAACTGTTTTTT.

The rearrangement joins TRBV19 to TRBJ2-1, with D perhaps given as TRBD1 or TRBD2 (6 bases each). The CDR3 contains 18 residues. Trimming took off 0 bases at V and 7 bases at J, with 22 bases between the two ends. The germline CDR1 and CDR2 sequences are LNHDA and SQIVND (reference sequence). This chain's CDR3 is CASSIDSSPPRGGNEQFF. The CDR3 nucleotides read TGTGCCAGTAGTATAGATTCATCCCCCCCCAGGGGAGGAAATGAGCAGTTCTTC.